This T cell receptor beta chain was sequenced during a study of CD8 T cells in Susac syndrome. TEMRA cells were FACS-enriched, with CD8+ and CD4+ T cells isolated negatively. Reverse transcription of roughly 0.5 to 1 ug RNA was carried out with random hexamers. Amplification of the TCR beta CDR3 was carried out by immunoSEQ multiplex PCR, which spanned a total of 54 Vbeta and 13 Jbeta segments. Each CDR3 protein gets one entry after TCRdb re-called the immunoSEQ multiplex PCR reads with MiXCR. The data show 150,000 to 200,000 distinct CDR3 sequences, with less than 95% seen just once and 0.08% to 0.11% held by the top ten. Germline V gene lookup returns CDR1 SGHRS and CDR2 YFSETQ. The junction had 2 bases not matched to a gene; V was cut back by 0 bases and J by 4 bases. There are 14 residues in the CDR3.

This clonotype was sampled from a human donor in good health. This chain joins TRBV5-1 and TRBJ2-3; 7 bases match TRBD2. The material sequenced was CD4+ T cells from PBMCs. The CDR3 protein is CASSLGLAPDTQYF. The CDR3 DNA follows: TGCGCCAGCAGCTTGGGACTAGCCCCAGATACGCAGTATTTT.